Shown below are 21 T cell receptor beta chains from a single sample sequenced in a study of monozygotic twins with inflammatory bowel disease. TCRdb reprocessed the 5' RACE reads, keeping one entry per CDR3 protein, no DNA. The table gives over 200,000 distinct CDR3 sequences; the top ten clones make up roughly 1.5% of it. Sequencing was performed on blood. All receptors come from a human donor with ulcerative colitis or Crohn's disease, or a healthy co-twin of an affected twin (not recorded which).

The V call is TRBV7-3, the J call TRBJ2-1; TCRdb's D gene call, TRBD2, goes unchecked for lack of DNA. Germline CDR1 and CDR2: SGHTA and FQGTGA. The CDR3 sequence is 17 residues long. CDR3 sequence: CASSLNVARGGLNEQFF.

The chain's CDR3 is CSARLPGGAYEQFF. The chain has TRBV20-1 and TRBJ2-1; TCRdb picks TRBD2, but there is no DNA to check that call. The CDR3 extends over 14 amino acids. Per the germline V gene, CDR1 is DFQATT and CDR2 is SNEGSKA (reference sequence).

This chain links TRBV5-5 with TRBJ2-1; TCRdb returns TRBD1, unconfirmable since there is no DNA. Germline V CDR1 and CDR2: SGHKS, YYEKEE (reference sequence). The CDR3 runs to 16 residues. The CDR3 spells CASSGRQGDSYNEQFF.

V and J are TRBV5-1 and TRBJ1-2; without DNA, the TCRdb call of TRBD1 cannot be checked. The CDR3 has 13 amino acids. From germline, CDR1 is SGHRS and CDR2 YFSETQ. CDR3 residues: CASREQGALGYTF.

The CDR3 loop reads CATSAQQGVTQYF. The chain has TRBV24-1 and TRBJ2-3; TCRdb reports TRBD1, a call that lacks DNA to check it against. The CDR3 runs to 13 residues. In germline, CDR1 is KGHDR, CDR2 SFDVKD.

This sequence joins TRBV18 and TRBJ2-2; the TCRdb D gene call, TRBD2, has no DNA to confirm it. There are 14 residues in the CDR3. Per germline, CDR1 KGHSH and CDR2 LQKENI. The CDR3 spells CASSPRGGVGELFF.

The V and J genes are TRBV3-1 and TRBJ2-5; TCRdb's assignment of TRBD2 cannot be checked, as there is no DNA. Looked up from germline, CDR1 is LGHDT and CDR2 is YNNKEL (reference sequence). This CDR3 is built from 15 residues. The CDR3 sequence: CASSPGLERRETQYF.

The chain is built from TRBV20-1 and TRBJ2-7. The germline CDR1 and CDR2 sequences are DFQATT and SNEGSKA (reference sequence). The length of the CDR3 is 12 residues. CDR3 protein: CSARGHSYEQYF.

The V and J genes are TRBV7-9 and TRBJ2-5; TCRdb outputs TRBD1, but without DNA this stays unchecked. The CDR3 is 14 amino acids. The V gene's germline CDR1 is SEHNR and CDR2 FQNEAQ (reference sequence). This chain's CDR3 is CASSSSGGTETQYF.

The chain joins TRBV27 to TRBJ1-6; TCRdb proposes TRBD1, but this gene call is untestable without DNA. The length of the CDR3 is 14 residues. CDR1 and CDR2 from the germline V gene are MNHEY and SMNVEV (reference sequence). The CDR3 protein is CASSHRDHNSPLHF.

V and J are TRBV19 and TRBJ2-3. The CDR3 sequence is 16 residues long. From germline, CDR1 is LNHDA and CDR2 SQIVND (reference sequence). CDR3 sequence reads: CASSTPSDWLTDTQYF.

The V and J genes are TRBV5-6 and TRBJ1-4; there is no DNA to check the TCRdb D call of TRBD1. Germline CDR1 reads SGHDT; CDR2 reads YYEEEE. This CDR3 has 12 residues. The CDR3 protein is CASSLGGGKLFF.

J is TRBJ1-1 and V is TRBV10-3; TCRdb selects TRBD1, and the lack of DNA leaves this call unchecked. The CDR3 runs to 15 residues. Germline-derived CDR1 and CDR2 are ENHRY and SYGVKD. The CDR3: CAISDRLGGGTEAFF.

The CDR3 sequence is CSALTQGPPNNEQFF. The genes are TRBV20-1 and TRBJ2-1; TCRdb's assignment of TRBD1 cannot be checked, as there is no DNA. CDR3 length equals 15 residues. In germline, CDR1 is DFQATT, CDR2 SNEGSKA (reference sequence).

The rearrangement links TRBV2 to TRBJ1-2; with no DNA, the TCRdb D assignment of TRBD1 cannot be verified. The CDR3 runs to 14 residues. Germline assignment: CDR1 SNHLY and CDR2 FYNNEI. This CDR3 reads CASSNPGISYGYTF.

The chain has TRBV16 and TRBJ1-2; TCRdb returns TRBD1, unconfirmable since there is no DNA. CDR3 length: 13 residues. Germline V gene data show CDR1 as KGHSY and CDR2 as FQNENV. CDR3 amino acids: CASSTPGDYGYTF.

Here the CDR3 reads CASSPREGAEKTQYF. The J gene is TRBJ2-5, the V gene TRBV12-3 or TRBV12-4; the D gene TCRdb calls, TRBD1, cannot be checked with no DNA. The CDR3 runs 15 residues.

CDR3 region: CSARVPYSTDTQYF. The chain recombines TRBV20-1 with TRBJ2-3. CDR1 is DFQATT, CDR2 SNEGSKA, per germline (reference sequence). This CDR3 has 14 residues.

This chain uses TRBV29-1 with TRBJ2-7; TCRdb lists TRBD2, though no DNA is available to test this call. Germline loops: CDR1 SQVTM, CDR2 ANQGSEA. The CDR3 covers 14 residues. This CDR3 is CSVELLAGTYEQYF.

The genes are TRBV12-3 or TRBV12-4 and TRBJ2-5; there is no DNA to check the TCRdb D call of TRBD1. The CDR3 runs to 14 residues. CDR3: CASSLLLQGETQYF.

The chain recombines TRBV5-1 with TRBJ2-7. Looked up from germline, CDR1 is SGHRS and CDR2 is YFSETQ. This CDR3 has 15 amino acids. The CDR3 region is CASSFQQMETYEQYF.